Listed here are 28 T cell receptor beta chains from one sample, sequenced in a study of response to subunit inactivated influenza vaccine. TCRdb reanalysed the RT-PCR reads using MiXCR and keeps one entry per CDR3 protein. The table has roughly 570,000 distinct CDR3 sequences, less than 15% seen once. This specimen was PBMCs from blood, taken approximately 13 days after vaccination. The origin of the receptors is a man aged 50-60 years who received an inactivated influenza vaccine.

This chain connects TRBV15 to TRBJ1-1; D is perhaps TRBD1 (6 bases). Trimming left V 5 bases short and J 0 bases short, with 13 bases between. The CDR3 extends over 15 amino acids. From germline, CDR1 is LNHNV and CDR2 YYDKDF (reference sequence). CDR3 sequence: CATSSRQAMNTEAFF. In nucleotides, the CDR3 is TGTGCCACCAGCTCCCGACAGGCTATGAACACTGAAGCTTTCTTT.

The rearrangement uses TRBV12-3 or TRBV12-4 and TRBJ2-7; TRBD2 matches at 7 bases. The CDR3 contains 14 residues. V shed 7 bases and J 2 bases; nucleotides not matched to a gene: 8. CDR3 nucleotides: TGTGCCAGCACCTATCGACTAGCTCCCTACGAGCAGTACTTC. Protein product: CASTYRLAPYEQYF.

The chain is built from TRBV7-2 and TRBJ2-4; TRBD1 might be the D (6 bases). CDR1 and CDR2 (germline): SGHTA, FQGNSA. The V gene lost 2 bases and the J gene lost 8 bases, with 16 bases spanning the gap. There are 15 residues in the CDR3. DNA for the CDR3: TGTGCCAGCAGCTTACAACAGGGCGGTTGGGACATTCAGTACTTC. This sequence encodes CASSLQQGGWDIQYF.

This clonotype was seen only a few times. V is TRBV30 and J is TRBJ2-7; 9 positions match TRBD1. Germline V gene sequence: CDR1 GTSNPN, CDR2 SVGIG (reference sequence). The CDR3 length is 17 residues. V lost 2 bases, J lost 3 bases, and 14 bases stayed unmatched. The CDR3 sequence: CAWSKTGGAGLGYEQYF. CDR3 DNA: TGTGCCTGGAGTAAAACAGGGGGCGCAGGTCTAGGCTACGAGCAGTACTTC.

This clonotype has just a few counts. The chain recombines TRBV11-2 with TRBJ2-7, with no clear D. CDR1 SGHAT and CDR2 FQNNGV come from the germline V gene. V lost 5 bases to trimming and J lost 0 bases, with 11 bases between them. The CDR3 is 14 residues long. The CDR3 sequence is CASSPQVLSYEQYF. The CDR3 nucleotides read TGTGCCAGCAGCCCGCAAGTTCTCTCCTACGAGCAGTACTTC.

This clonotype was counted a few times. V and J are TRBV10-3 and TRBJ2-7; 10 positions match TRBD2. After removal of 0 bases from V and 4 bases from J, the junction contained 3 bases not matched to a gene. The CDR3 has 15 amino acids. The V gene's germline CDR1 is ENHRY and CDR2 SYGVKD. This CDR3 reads CAISESGAGGYEQYF. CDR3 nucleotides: TGTGCCATCAGTGAGTCGGGAGCGGGAGGGTACGAGCAGTACTTC.

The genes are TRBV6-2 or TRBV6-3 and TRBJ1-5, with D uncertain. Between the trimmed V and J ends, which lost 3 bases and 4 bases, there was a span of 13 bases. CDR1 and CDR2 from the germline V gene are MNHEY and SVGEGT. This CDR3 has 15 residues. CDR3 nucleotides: TGTGCCAGCAGTTATCCATCGTCCGGGAATCAGCCCCAGCATTTT. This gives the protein CASSYPSSGNQPQHF.

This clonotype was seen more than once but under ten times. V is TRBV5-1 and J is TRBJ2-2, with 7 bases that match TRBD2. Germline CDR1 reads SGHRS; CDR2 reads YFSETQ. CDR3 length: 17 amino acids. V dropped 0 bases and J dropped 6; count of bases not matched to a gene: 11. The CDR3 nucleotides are TGCGCCAGCAGCTTGGCCGTCGGGACTACCGGGGCCGGGGAGCTGTTTTTT. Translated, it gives CASSLAVGTTGAGELFF.

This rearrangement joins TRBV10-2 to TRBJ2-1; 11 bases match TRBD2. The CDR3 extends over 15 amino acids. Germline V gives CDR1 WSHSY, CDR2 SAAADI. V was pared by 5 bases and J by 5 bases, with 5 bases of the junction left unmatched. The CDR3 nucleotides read TGCGCCAGCAGTACCCTAGCGGGAGGCCACAATGAGCAGTTCTTC. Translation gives CASSTLAGGHNEQFF.

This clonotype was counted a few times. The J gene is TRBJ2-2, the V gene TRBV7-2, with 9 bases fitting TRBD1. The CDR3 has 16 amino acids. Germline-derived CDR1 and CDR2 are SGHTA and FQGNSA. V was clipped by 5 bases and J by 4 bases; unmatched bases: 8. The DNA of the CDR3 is TGTGCCAGCAGCCCCCGGGACAGGGTTCGCACCGGGGAGCTGTTTTTT. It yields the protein CASSPRDRVRTGELFF. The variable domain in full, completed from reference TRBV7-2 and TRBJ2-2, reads GAGVSQSPSNKVTEKGKDVELRCDPISGHTALYWYRQSLGQGLEFLIYFQGNSAPDKSGLPSDRFSAERTGGSVSTLTIQRTQQEDSAVYLCASSPRDRVRTGELFFGEGSRLTVL.

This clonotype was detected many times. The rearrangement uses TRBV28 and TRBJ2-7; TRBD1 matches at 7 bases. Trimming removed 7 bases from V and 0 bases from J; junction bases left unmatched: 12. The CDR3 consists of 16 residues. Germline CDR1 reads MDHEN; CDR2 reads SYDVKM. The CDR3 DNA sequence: TGTGCCAGCAACCCCGGGACAGTCGCCAGCTCCTACGAGCAGTACTTC. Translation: CASNPGTVASSYEQYF.

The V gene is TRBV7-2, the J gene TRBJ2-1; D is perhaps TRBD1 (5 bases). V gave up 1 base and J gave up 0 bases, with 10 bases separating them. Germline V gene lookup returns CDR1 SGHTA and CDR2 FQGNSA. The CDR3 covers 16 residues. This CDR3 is CASSLEGRPSYNEQFF. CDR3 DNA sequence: TGTGCCAGCAGCTTAGAGGGGCGGCCCTCCTACAATGAGCAGTTCTTC.

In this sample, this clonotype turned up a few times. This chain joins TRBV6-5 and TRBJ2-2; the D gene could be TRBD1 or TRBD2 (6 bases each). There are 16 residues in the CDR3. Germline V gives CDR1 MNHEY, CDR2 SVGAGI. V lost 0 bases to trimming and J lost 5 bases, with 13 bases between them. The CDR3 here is CASSYSGGRATGELFF. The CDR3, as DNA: TGTGCCAGCAGTTACTCGGGGGGCCGGGCGACCGGGGAGCTGTTTTTT.

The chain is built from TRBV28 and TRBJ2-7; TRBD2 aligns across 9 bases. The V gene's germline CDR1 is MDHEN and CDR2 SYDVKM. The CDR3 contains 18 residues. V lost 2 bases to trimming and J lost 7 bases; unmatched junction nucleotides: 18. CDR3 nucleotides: TGTGCCAGCAGTTTACGAAGTTGGTCTAGCGGGACGGGGAGAGAGCAGTACTTC. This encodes CASSLRSWSSGTGREQYF.

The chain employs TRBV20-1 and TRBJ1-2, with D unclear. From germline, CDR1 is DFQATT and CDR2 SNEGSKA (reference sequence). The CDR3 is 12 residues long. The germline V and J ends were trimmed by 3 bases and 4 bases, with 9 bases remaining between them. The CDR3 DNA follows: TGCAGTGCTAGGGCACACACCTATGGCTACACCTTC. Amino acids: CSARAHTYGYTF.

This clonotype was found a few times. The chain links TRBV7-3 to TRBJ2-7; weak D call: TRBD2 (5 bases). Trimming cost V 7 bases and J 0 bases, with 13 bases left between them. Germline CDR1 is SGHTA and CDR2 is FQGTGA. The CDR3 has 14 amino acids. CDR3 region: CASKTSSGSYEQYF. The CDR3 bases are TGTGCCAGCAAGACCTCAAGCGGCTCCTACGAGCAGTACTTC.

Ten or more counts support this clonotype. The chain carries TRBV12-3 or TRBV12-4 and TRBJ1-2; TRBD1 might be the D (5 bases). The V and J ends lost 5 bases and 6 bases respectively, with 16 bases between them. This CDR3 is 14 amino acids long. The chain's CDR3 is CASSLGEGKDGYTF. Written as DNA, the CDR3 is TGTGCCAGCAGTCTAGGGGAGGGGAAGGATGGCTACACCTTC.

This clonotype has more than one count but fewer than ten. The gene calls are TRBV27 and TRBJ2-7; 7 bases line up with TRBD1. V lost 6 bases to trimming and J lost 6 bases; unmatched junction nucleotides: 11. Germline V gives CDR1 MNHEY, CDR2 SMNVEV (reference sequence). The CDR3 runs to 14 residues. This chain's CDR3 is CASSHRQGSGEQYF. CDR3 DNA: TGTGCCAGCAGCCACCGACAGGGTTCGGGCGAGCAGTACTTC.

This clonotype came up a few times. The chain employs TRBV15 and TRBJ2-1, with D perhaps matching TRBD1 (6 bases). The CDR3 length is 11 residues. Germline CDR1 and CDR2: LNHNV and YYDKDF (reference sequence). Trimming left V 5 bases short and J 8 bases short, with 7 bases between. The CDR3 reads CATSEGDEQFF. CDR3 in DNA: TGTGCCACCAGCGAGGGGGATGAGCAGTTCTTC. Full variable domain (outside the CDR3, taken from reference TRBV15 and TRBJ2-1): DAMVIQNPRYQVTQFGKPVTLSCSQTLNHNVMYWYQQKSSQAPKLLFHYYDKDFNNEADTPDNFQSRRPNTSFCFLDIRSPGLGDTAMYLCATSEGDEQFFGPGTRLTVL.

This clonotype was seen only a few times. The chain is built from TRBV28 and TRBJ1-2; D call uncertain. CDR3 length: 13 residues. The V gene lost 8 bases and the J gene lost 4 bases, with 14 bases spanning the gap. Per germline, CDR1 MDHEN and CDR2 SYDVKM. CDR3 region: CASRRDGIYGYTF. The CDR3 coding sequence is TGTGCCAGCCGGAGGGATGGTATCTATGGCTACACCTTC.

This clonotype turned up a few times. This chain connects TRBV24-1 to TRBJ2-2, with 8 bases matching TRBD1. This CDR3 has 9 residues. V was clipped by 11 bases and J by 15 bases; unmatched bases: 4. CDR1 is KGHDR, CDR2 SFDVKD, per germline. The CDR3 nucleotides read TGTGCCATCCGACAGGGGTTGTTTTTT. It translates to CAIRQGLFF.

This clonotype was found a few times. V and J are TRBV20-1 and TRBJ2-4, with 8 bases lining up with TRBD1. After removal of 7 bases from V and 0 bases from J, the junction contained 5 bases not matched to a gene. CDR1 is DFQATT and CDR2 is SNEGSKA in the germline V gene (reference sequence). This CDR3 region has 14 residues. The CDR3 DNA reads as TGCAGTGTTACGGACAGGGTAGCCAAAAACATTCAGTACTTC. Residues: CSVTDRVAKNIQYF.

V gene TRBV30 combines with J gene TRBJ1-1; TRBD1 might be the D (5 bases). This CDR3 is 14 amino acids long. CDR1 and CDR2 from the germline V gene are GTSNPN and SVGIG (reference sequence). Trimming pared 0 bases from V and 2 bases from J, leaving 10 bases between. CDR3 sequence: CAWSVGGFNTEAFF. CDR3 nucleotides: TGTGCCTGGAGTGTCGGGGGTTTTAACACTGAAGCTTTCTTT.

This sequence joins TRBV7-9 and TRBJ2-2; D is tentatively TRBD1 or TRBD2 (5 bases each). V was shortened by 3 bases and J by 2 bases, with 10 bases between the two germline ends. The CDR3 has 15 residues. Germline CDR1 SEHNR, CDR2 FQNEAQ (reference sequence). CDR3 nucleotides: TGTGCCAGCAGCTTGCACGGGGCAAACACCGGGGAGCTGTTTTTT. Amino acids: CASSLHGANTGELFF.

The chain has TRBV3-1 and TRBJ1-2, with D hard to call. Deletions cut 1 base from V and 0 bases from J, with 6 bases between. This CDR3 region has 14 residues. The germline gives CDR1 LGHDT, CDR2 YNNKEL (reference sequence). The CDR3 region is CASSQAGANYGYTF. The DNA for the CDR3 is TGTGCCAGCAGCCAAGCTGGAGCTAACTATGGCTACACCTTC.

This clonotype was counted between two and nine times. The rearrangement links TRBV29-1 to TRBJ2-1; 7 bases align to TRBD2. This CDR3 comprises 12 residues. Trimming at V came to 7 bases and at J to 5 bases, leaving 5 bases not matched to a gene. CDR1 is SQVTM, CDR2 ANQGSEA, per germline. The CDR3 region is CSAGTKNNEQFF. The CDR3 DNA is TGCAGCGCCGGGACTAAAAACAATGAGCAGTTCTTC.

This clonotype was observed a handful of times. The CDR3 here is CASSSEANTEAFF. The CDR3 coding sequence is TGTGCCAGCAGCTCCGAAGCGAACACTGAAGCTTTCTTT. The V gene is TRBV7-3, the J gene TRBJ1-1, with no clear D. Germline values: CDR1 SGHTA, CDR2 FQGTGA. CDR3 length equals 13 residues. Deletions cut 4 bases from V and 1 base from J, with 7 bases between.

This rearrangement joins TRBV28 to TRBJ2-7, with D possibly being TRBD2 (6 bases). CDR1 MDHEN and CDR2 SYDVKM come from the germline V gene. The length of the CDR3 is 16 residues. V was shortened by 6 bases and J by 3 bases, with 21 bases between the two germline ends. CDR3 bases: TGTGCCAGCAGCCTCTCGGGCGGGGTGGGCGACTACGAGCAGTACTTC. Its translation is CASSLSGGVGDYEQYF. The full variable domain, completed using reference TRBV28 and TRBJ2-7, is DVKVTQSSRYLVKRTGEKVFLECVQDMDHENMFWYRQDPGLGLRLIYFSYDVKMKEKGDIPEGYSVSREKKERFSLILESASTNQTSMYLCASSLSGGVGDYEQYFGPGTRLTVT.